Each of the 3 T cell receptor beta chains below was sequenced from the same sample in a study of tissue T cells after allogeneic stem cell transplantation. Indicated time point: mouse harvest day 7 after allogeneic transplant. Mouse grafts combined 10^7 T-cell-depleted bone marrow cells with 10^6 splenic CD5+ T cells. Some clones are missing from TCRdb's copy, which holds only in-frame ones; the method was immunoSEQ multiplex PCR. The sample has 8,000 to 8,500 clones, approximately 50% seen once; the top ten hold 7.1%. Sequenced material: gut tissue. Source of these receptors: a female BALB/c mouse given C57BL/6 T cells with graft-versus-host disease after an allogeneic hematopoietic cell transplant.

Regarding this clone: Here the gene names and germline are mouse. The read falls 1 residue short of the CDR3 end, and the missing part is taken from the germline J gene. The V gene is TRBV26, the J gene TRBJ2-7, with unresolved D. V shed 3 bases and J shed 0 bases, with 12 bases lying between them. The CDR3 covers 15 residues. Germline CDR1 reads KGHPV; CDR2 reads FQNQEV (reference sequence). The CDR3 DNA, read in part, is TGTGCCAGCAGTCTTCACCTGCCAGTCTCCTATGAACAGTAC. It yields the protein CASSLHLPVSYEQY. The whole CDR3 is CASSLHLPVSYEQYF.

This clone has just a few counts. Germline and genes: mouse. The read terminates 1 residue before the CDR3 end, so the remaining end is supplied by the germline J gene. The V call is TRBV23, the J call TRBJ2-7; the D call of TRBD1 is as the table states it, not checked on the DNA. The germline V gene encodes CDR1 KGHTA and CDR2 FQNQQP. The CDR3 is 13 residues long. CDR3 DNA (partial): TGCTCCAGCAGTGGACAGGGGCCTTATGAACAGTAC. Translating it yields CSSSGQGPYEQY. The whole CDR3 sequence reads CSSSGQGPYEQYF.

This clone was seen a few times. Genes here carry mouse names. Read data end 1 residue before the CDR3 end; the end is taken from the germline J gene. This chain links TRBV26 with TRBJ2-5; no definite D call. The CDR3 spans 13 residues. CDR1 and CDR2 from the germline V gene are KGHPV and FQNQEV (reference sequence). V was shortened by 2 bases and J by 3 bases, with 6 bases between the two germline ends. Here the CDR3 reads CASSLHIQDTQYF. The DNA read from the CDR3 is TGTGCCAGCAGTCTGCACATTCAAGACACCCAGTAC.